Sequencing of this T cell receptor (beta chain) was carried out in a study of blood T cell repertoires in COVID-19. Study-wide context: There were acute and convalescent COVID-19 samples, and they came from the United States, Italy and Spain. Nucleic acid was either cDNA or gDNA, and it came from T cells, B-cell-depleted T cells, or PBMCs.

The germline gives CDR1 GTSNPN, CDR2 SVGIG (reference sequence). CDR3 length: 17 amino acids. Trimming took 4 bases from V and 3 from J, leaving 24 bases between them. Under the authors' procedure: Estimation of nucleated cell counts relied on the amplification of reference gene primers. Sequenced by immunoSEQ multiplex PCR; TCRdb stores in-frame clones only, minus some. For V, J and clone size, that table is used; D and trimming come from the DNA. Here the sample spans under 150,000 clones, roughly 81% being singletons. The TCR originated in a human donor with acute or convalescent COVID-19. The donor label of this sample is uncertain. Specimen: peripheral blood. The chain recombines TRBV30 with TRBJ1-2; tentative D call: TRBD1 (6 bases). CDR3 amino acids: CAWTGDIGTGTHYGYTF. The CDR3, as DNA: TGTGCCTGGACCGGAGACATCGGAACAGGGACCCACTATGGCTACACCTTC. Full variable domain (rest looked up from reference TRBV30 and TRBJ1-2): SQTIHQWPATLVQPVGSPLSLECTVEGTSNPNLYWYRQAAGRGLQLLFYSVGIGQISSEVPQNLSASRPQDRQFILSSKKLLLSDSGFYLCAWTGDIGTGTHYGYTFGSGTRLTVV.